This T cell receptor (beta chain) was captured in a study of PD-1 blockade in classical Hodgkin lymphoma. Study-level findings and limits: Relapsed/refractory patients reportedly had lower baseline diversity than newly diagnosed patients. While CD8+ TCR diversity did not rise significantly by C4D1, CD4+ TCR diversity did. Baseline diversity in complete responders resembled that of newly diagnosed patients.

No patient escaped relapse after autologous stem cell transplantation, and brentuximab vedotin exposure varied. Germline V lookup: CDR1 GTSNPN, CDR2 SVGIG (reference sequence). The J segment lost 4 bases and the V segment lost 1 base, leaving 7 bases of the junction unmatched. The CDR3 is 15 amino acids. The table came from immunoSEQ multiplex PCR; TCRdb's copy has only in-frame clones and leaves some out. Of under 60,000 clones in the sample, around 78% are singletons; the top ten hold roughly 16%. This clone has only a few counts. The antigen remains undetermined. The genes are TRBV30 and TRBJ2-1; TRBD1 matches 7 bases. The receptor comes from a human donor with classical Hodgkin lymphoma. The sequences come from peripheral blood mononuclear cells (PBMCs), collected before the second cycle of nivolumab. CDR3 nucleotide sequence: TGTGCCTGGAGTGCCTTACAGGGGACGTACAATGAGCAGTTCTTC. This encodes CAWSALQGTYNEQFF.